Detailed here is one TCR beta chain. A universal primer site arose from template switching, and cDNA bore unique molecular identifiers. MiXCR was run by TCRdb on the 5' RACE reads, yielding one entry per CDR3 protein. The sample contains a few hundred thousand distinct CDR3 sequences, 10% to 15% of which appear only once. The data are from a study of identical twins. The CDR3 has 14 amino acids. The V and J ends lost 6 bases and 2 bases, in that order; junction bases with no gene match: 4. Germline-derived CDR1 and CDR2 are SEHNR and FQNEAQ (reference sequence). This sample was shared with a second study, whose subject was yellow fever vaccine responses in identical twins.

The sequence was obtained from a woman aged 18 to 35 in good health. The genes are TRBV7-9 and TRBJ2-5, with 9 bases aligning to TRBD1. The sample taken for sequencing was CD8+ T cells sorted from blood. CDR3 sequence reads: CASSWDRDQETQYF. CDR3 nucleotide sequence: TGTGCCAGCAGTTGGGACAGGGATCAAGAGACCCAGTACTTC.